This T cell receptor (beta chain) appears in the sequencing data of a study of T cell responses to AZD1222 COVID-19 vaccine. Repertoires were generated with immunoSEQ multiplex PCR, while TCRdb's copy carries only in-frame clones and drops some. The sample lists 140,000 to 150,000 clones; roughly 88% were seen once. General study points: Spike-specific TCR breadth and depth rose after two AZD1222 doses. There were mostly white British donors and more females than males, and clonal diversity was possibly underestimated. Every sample of the repertoires postdated the peak T cell response. Spike regions recognized by vaccine-associated CD4 TCRs spanned the protein, led by 160-218 and 743-854.

Per germline, CDR1 MNHEY and CDR2 SVGAGI. V dropped 6 bases and J dropped 8 bases, with 16 bases sitting between them. This CDR3 has 14 amino acids. As for this clone: Its antigen is still unknown.

The material sequenced was peripheral blood, taken 28 days after the second dose of the MenACWY control vaccine. This rearrangement joins TRBV6-5 to TRBJ1-4; D is unclear. The receptor was isolated from an adult who received the MenACWY meningococcal vaccine as a control. CDR3 sequence: CASSRGLTPEKLFF. Written as DNA, the CDR3 is TGTGCCAGCAGCCGCGGACTTACCCCCGAAAAACTGTTTTTT.